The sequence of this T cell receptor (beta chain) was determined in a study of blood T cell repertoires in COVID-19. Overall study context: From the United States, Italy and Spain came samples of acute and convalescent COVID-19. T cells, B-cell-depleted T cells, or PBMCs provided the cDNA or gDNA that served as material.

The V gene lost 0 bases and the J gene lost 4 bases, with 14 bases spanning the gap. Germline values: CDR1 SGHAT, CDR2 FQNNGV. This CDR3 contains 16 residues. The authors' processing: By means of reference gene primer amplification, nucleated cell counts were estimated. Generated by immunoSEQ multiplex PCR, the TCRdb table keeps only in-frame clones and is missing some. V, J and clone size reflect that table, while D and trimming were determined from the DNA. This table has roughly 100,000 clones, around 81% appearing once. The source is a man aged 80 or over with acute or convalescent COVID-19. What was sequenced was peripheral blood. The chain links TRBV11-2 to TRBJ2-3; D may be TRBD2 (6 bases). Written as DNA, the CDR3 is TGTGCCAGCAGCTTAGATTGGGGAGGTGGCCCAGATACGCAGTATTTT. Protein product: CASSLDWGGGPDTQYF.